This entry lists 8 T cell receptor beta chains sequenced from one sample in a study of blood T cell repertoires in COVID-19. Repertoires were generated with immunoSEQ multiplex PCR, while TCRdb's copy carries only in-frame clones and drops some. The table has 250,000 to 350,000 clones, less than 85% seen once. Material for sequencing was peripheral blood. These receptors all come from a human donor with COVID-19, enrolled during active disease. The donor label of this sample is uncertain.

Only one count was recorded for this clone. The CDR3 loop reads CASSREGSTGELFF. CDR3 DNA sequence: TGTGCCAGCAGTAGGGAGGGGAGCACCGGGGAGCTGTTTTTT. The V call is TRBV2, the J call TRBJ2-2, with 7 bases matching TRBD2. Germline V lookup: CDR1 SNHLY, CDR2 FYNNEI. V was pared by 5 bases and J by 4 bases, with 4 bases of the junction left unmatched. CDR3 length: 14 residues. Full variable domain (outside the CDR3, taken from reference TRBV2 and TRBJ2-2): EPEVTQTPSHQVTQMGQEVILRCVPISNHLYFYWYRQILGQKVEFLVSFYNNEISEKSEIFDDQFSVERPDGSNFTLKIRSTKLEDSAMYFCASSREGSTGELFFGEGSRLTVL.

The genes are TRBV25-1 and TRBJ2-3, with TRBD2 matching over 7 bases. Germline V gene sequence: CDR1 MGHDK, CDR2 SYGVNS. This CDR3 comprises 16 residues. Losses at the gene ends were 5 bases for V and 5 bases for J; bases not matched to a gene: 13. DNA for the CDR3: TGTGCCAGCAGTCATAACTGGGGGGAGGGCCAAGATACGCAGTATTTT. This translates into CASSHNWGEGQDTQYF.

CDR3 loop: CATSARGGSSTDTQYF. The CDR3 DNA is TGTGCCACCTCGGCGCGGGGCGGCTCTAGCACAGATACGCAGTATTTT. The V call is TRBV10-3, the J call TRBJ2-3; a possible D gene is TRBD2 (6 bases). V was trimmed by 10 bases and J by 0 bases, leaving 20 bases between them. The CDR3 has 16 amino acids. The germline V gene has CDR1 ENHRY and CDR2 SYGVKD.

This chain connects TRBV12-5 to TRBJ1-1, with TRBD1 as a possible D gene (5 bases). CDR3 length equals 13 residues. CDR1 and CDR2 from the germline V gene are LGHNT and FRNRAP. V lost 1 base to trimming and J lost 7 bases, with 10 bases between them. The CDR3 spells CASGLGGGVEAFF. In DNA form, the CDR3 reads TGTGCTAGTGGTTTGGGTGGGGGGGTTGAAGCTTTCTTT. Using reference TRBV12-5 and TRBJ1-1 for the parts outside the CDR3, the full variable domain is DARVTQTPRHKVTEMGQEVTMRCQPILGHNTVFWYRQTMMQGLELLAYFRNRAPLDDSGMPKDRFSAEMPDATLATLKIQPSEPRDSAVYFCASGLGGGVEAFFGQGTRLTVV.

The chain couples TRBV6-2 or TRBV6-3 to TRBJ2-6, with 7 nucleotides matching TRBD2. With V trimmed by 6 bases and J by 0 bases, 14 bases remained unmatched. Per the germline V gene, CDR1 is MNHEY and CDR2 is SVGEGT. This CDR3 is 19 amino acids long. CDR3 residues: CASSTGTTFSYSGANVLTF. CDR3 bases: TGTGCCAGCAGCACCGGGACTACTTTCTCCTACTCTGGGGCCAACGTCCTGACTTTC.

The V and J genes are TRBV9 and TRBJ1-4; maybe TRBD1 (5 bases). V lost 5 bases, J lost 8 bases, and 16 bases lay in between. Looked up from germline, CDR1 is SGDLS and CDR2 is YYNGEE. The CDR3 contains 14 residues. The CDR3 nucleotides read TGTGCCAGCAGTCGAGGAGTTCCAGGGGAAAAACTGTTTTTT. This translates into CASSRGVPGEKLFF.

The chain joins TRBV5-8 to TRBJ1-3; weak D call: TRBD1 (5 bases). The V gene lost 2 bases and the J gene lost 0 bases, with 12 bases spanning the gap. Germline V gene data show CDR1 as SGHTS and CDR2 as YDEGEE. The CDR3 extends over 16 amino acids. The CDR3 is CASSFPRQSSGNTIYF. The DNA for the CDR3 is TGTGCCAGCAGCTTCCCTAGACAGTCCTCTGGAAACACCATATATTTT.

CDR3 in DNA: TGTGCCAGCAGTATCCGACTAGCGCTAGCCAAAAACATTCAGTACTTC. Its protein product is CASSIRLALAKNIQYF. J is TRBJ2-4 and V is TRBV2; 8 bases map to TRBD2. The CDR3 is 16 residues long. J lost 0 bases, V lost 5 bases, and 6 bases had no gene match. The germline V gene has CDR1 SNHLY and CDR2 FYNNEI.